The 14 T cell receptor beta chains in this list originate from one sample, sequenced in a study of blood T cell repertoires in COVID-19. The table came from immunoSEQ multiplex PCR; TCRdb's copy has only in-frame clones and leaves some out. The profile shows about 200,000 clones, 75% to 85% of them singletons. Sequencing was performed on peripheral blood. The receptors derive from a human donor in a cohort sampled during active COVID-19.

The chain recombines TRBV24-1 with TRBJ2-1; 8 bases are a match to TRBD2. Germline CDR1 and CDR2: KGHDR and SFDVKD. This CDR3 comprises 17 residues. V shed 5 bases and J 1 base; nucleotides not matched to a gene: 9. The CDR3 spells CATSGTSGPSSYNEQFF. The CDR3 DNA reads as TGTGCCACCAGTGGTACTAGCGGTCCTTCTTCCTACAATGAGCAGTTCTTC.

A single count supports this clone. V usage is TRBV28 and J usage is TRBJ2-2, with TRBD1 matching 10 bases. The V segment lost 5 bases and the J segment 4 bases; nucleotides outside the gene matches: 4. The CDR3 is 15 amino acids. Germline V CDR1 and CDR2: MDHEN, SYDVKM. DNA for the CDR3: TGTGCCAGCAGTCGACAGGGGGCAAGCACCGGGGAGCTGTTTTTT. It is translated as CASSRQGASTGELFF.

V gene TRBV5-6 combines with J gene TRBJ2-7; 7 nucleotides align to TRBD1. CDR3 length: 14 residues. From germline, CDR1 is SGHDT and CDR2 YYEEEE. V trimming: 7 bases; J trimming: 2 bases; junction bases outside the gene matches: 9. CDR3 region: CASSLRQGAYEQYF. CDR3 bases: TGTGCCAGCTCCCTCCGACAGGGTGCCTACGAGCAGTACTTC.

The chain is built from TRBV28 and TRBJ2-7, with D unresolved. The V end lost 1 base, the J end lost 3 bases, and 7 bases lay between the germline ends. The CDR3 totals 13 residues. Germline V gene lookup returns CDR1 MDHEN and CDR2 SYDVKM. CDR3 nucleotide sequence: TGTGCCAGCAGTTTATTGGGCAGCTACGAGCAGTACTTC. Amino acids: CASSLLGSYEQYF.

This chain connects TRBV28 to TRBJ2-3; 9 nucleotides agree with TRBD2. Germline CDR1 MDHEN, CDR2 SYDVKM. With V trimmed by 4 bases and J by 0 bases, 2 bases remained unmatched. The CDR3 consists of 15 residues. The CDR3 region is CASSSSGASTDTQYF. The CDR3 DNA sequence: TGTGCCAGCAGTTCTAGCGGGGCTAGCACAGATACGCAGTATTTT.

CDR3 bases: TGTGCCAGCAGCTACCGGGACACAACGAACACCGGGGAGCTGTTTTTT. This encodes CASSYRDTTNTGELFF. This chain joins TRBV5-6 and TRBJ2-2, with a weak D call TRBD1 (6 bases). The CDR3 sequence is 16 residues long. Trimming cost V 3 bases and J 0 bases, with 12 bases left between them. Germline V lookup: CDR1 SGHDT, CDR2 YYEEEE.

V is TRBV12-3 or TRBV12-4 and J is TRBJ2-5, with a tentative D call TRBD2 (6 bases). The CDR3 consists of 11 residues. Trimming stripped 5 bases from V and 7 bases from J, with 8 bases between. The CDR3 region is CASSGRGTQYF. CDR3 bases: TGTGCCAGCAGTGGGCGGGGGACCCAGTACTTC.

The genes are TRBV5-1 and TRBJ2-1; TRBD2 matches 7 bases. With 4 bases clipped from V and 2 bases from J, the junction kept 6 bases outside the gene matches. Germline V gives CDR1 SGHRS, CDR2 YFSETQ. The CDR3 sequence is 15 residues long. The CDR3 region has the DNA TGCGCCAGCAGCCCGCTCAGCGGGACCTACAATGAGCAGTTCTTC. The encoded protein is CASSPLSGTYNEQFF.

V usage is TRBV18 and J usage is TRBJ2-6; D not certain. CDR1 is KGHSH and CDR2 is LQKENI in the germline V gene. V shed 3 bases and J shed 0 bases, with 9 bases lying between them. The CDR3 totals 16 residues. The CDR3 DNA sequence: TGTGCCAGCTCACCTCGAAGTAGCTCTGGGGCCAACGTCCTGACTTTC. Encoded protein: CASSPRSSSGANVLTF.

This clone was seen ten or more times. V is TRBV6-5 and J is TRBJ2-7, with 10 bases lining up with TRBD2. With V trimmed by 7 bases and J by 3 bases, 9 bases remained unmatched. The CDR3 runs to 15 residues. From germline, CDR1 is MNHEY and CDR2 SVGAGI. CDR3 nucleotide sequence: TGTGCCAGCAAGTCTGCAGCGGGAGGGAGCTACGAGCAGTACTTC. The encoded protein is CASKSAAGGSYEQYF.

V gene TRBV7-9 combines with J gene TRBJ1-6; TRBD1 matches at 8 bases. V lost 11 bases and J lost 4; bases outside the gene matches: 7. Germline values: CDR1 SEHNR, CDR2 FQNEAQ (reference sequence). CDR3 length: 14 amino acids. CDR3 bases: TGTGCCGGGGCGGGGGACAGGTATAATTCACCCCTCCACTTT. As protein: CAGAGDRYNSPLHF.

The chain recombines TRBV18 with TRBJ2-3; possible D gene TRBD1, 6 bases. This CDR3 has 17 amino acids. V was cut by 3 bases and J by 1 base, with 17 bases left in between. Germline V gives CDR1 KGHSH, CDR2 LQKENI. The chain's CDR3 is CASSPFNRVWGTDTQYF. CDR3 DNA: TGTGCCAGCTCACCTTTCAACAGGGTCTGGGGCACAGATACGCAGTATTTT.

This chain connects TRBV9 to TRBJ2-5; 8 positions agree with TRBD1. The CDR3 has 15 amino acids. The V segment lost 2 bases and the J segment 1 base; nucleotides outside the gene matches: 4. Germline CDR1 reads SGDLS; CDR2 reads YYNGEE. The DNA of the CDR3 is TGTGCCAGCAGCGTCCGGACAGGGTTCCAAGAGACCCAGTACTTC. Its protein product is CASSVRTGFQETQYF.

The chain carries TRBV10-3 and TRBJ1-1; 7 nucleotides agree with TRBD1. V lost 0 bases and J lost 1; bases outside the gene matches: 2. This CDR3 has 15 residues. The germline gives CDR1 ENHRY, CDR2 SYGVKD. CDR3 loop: CAISESGQKNTEAFF. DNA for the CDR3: TGTGCCATCAGTGAGTCGGGACAGAAGAACACTGAAGCTTTCTTT.